This entry features one TCR beta chain sequence. No antigen is known for it. Per-base quality was not reported, and no clone a single base away is much larger than it. The germline V gene gives CDR1 as SGHDT and CDR2 as YYEEEE. Including the terminal cysteine and phenylalanine, the CDR3 comprises 14 residues. Kept here is only the CDR3 DNA, which spans 42 bases and is read in frame from base 1. Trimming costs V 1 base and J 2 bases, and their ends lie 8 bases apart. This sample stems from a study of post-analysis software for immune sequencing data (dated by TCRdb to 2015 to 2017). Context from the whole study: Relapsing-remitting, secondary progressive and progressive-relapsing multiple sclerosis were recorded as disease courses, and subtype annotation was lacking for some patients. The multiple sclerosis patient repertoires were compared with more than 9 previously published healthy control repertoires from donors aged roughly 6 to 27 years. A subset of samples was prepared in parallel using single-end sample barcoding, then pooled and co-amplified after Illumina adapter ligation.

The full study reports these points: Patients showed significantly higher frequencies than controls for a handful of TRBV segments, among them TRBV5-6, TRBV5-1 and TRBV20-1. Normalized Chao1 diversity was significantly lower in multiple sclerosis patients than controls, suggesting substantial peripheral T-cell clonal expansion. When samples were clustered directly using the F measure, samples prepared in the same batch co-clustered strongly, which prompted a batch-effect correction. The control group was slightly older than the multiple sclerosis patient group.

TCR beta repertoires were profiled from peripheral blood of roughly 13 young patients with multiple sclerosis to demonstrate the VDJtools post-analysis software. The patients with multiple sclerosis were children and adolescents between roughly 6 and 16 years of age. Library preparation used PCR. These reads were obtained on an Illumina HiSeq 2500. Unique molecular identifiers were incorporated into TCR beta cDNA libraries to reduce PCR and sequencing biases. Per 1 to 10 million input T cells, some 500,000 cDNA molecules were obtained, such that each molecule approximated one T cell. Patient libraries were prepared and sequenced with the same protocol used for the earlier healthy control dataset. Within a given batch, samples were prepared together, multiplexed and sequenced on the same HiSeq lane. Per the authors' processing: MIGEC handled the raw barcoded reads, throwing out single-read molecular identifier groups before consensus assembly and CDR3 extraction. Clonotype tables were post-analysed with VDJtools, and diversity was normalized by down-sampling all datasets to the smallest sample size. In repertoire overlap clustering, CDR3 amino acid sequences, but not nucleotide sequences, were matched to correct batch-related cross-sample contamination. Clones were called with MiXCR by TCRdb after fastp trimmed the public reads at Q25, and only in-frame beta chains were retained. CDR3 protein sequences are deduplicated, and each keeps its most common genes and DNA. The V and J calls come from TCRdb's annotation, not from the publication. In this sample the table shows some 690,000 distinct CDR3 sequences, 30% of which occur a single time. Together, the top ten hold about 0.5% of the sample.

Recombination joined TRBV5-6 with TRBJ2-3; the D gene cannot be resolved reliably. The source is a girl aged 5-17 years with multiple sclerosis. The sequencing input was blood. The sequenced DNA is TGTGCCAGCAGCTTGAGTGTCGTCACAGATACGCAGTATTTT. It is translated as CASSLSVVTDTQYF.